Shown below are 15 T cell receptor beta chains from a single sample sequenced in a study of T cells in Graves' hyperthyroidism and ophthalmopathy. TCR beta CDR3 regions were amplified from RNA. HTBI primers were used for first-round RT-PCR of the TCR CDR3. TCRdb re-called the multiplex PCR reads through MiXCR, storing one row per CDR3 protein. The sample consists of around 340,000 distinct CDR3 sequences, around 20% of them appearing once. The sequenced material came from blood. The receptors come from a woman between 50 and 59 years old with Graves' hyperthyroidism.

This clonotype was counted ten times or more. The CDR3 bases are TGTGCCAGCAGTCTCCGGACAGGGCAGCAGTACTTC. Its protein product is CASSLRTGQQYF. The J gene is TRBJ2-7, the V gene TRBV28; 8 positions agree with TRBD1. The V and J ends lost 5 bases and 8 bases, in that order; junction bases with no gene match: 5. CDR1 and CDR2 (germline): MDHEN, SYDVKM. The CDR3 contains 12 residues.

This clonotype was recorded many times. J is TRBJ2-7 and V is TRBV11-1; 7 nucleotides agree with TRBD1. The junction had 6 bases not matched to a gene; V was cut back by 5 bases and J by 5 bases. From germline, CDR1 is SGHAT and CDR2 FQDESV (reference sequence). The CDR3 sequence is 13 residues long. The CDR3 reads CASSLDRFNEQYF. The CDR3 DNA reads TGTGCCAGCAGCCTGGACAGGTTCAACGAGCAGTACTTC.

V gene TRBV6-1 combines with J gene TRBJ1-4; D unclear. This CDR3 contains 17 residues. V lost 5 bases to trimming and J lost 2 bases, with 18 bases between them. Germline values: CDR1 MNHNS, CDR2 SASEGT. The CDR3 DNA reads TGTGCCAGCAGTTCGATGGGCTTAGGGAGTACTAATGAAAAACTGTTTTTT. Protein: CASSSMGLGSTNEKLFF.

This clonotype appeared many times. The chain couples TRBV20-1 to TRBJ1-2, with 12 nucleotides matching TRBD1. V trimming: 7 bases; J trimming: 4 bases; junction bases outside the gene matches: 7. CDR1 is DFQATT, CDR2 SNEGSKA, per germline (reference sequence). The length of the CDR3 is 14 residues. Here the CDR3 reads CSVTGTGGGYGYTF. The CDR3 DNA reads TGCAGTGTTACAGGGACAGGGGGCGGCTATGGCTACACCTTC.

The chain couples TRBV19 to TRBJ1-6, with D uncertain. Germline values: CDR1 LNHDA, CDR2 SQIVND (reference sequence). V lost 5 bases and J lost 7, with 6 bases in between. The CDR3 length is 12 residues. CDR3 DNA sequence: TGTGCCAGTAGTCCAAGGAATTCACCCCTCCACTTT. It yields the protein CASSPRNSPLHF.

The chain employs TRBV7-2 and TRBJ2-2, with 7 positions matching TRBD2. This CDR3 has 16 amino acids. Germline CDR1 is SGHTA and CDR2 is FQGNSA. J lost 7 bases, V lost 6 bases, and 14 bases had no gene match. The CDR3 DNA follows: TGTGCCAGCAGTTACCCGGGACTAAGAACAAACGGGGAGCTGTTTTTT. It translates to CASSYPGLRTNGELFF.

V usage is TRBV7-9 and J usage is TRBJ2-5; D is unclear. Germline assignment: CDR1 SEHNR and CDR2 FQNEAQ (reference sequence). The V and J ends lost 0 bases and 5 bases respectively, with 19 bases between them. CDR3 size: 17 residues. This CDR3 reads CASSLALIFTFRETQYF. The CDR3 nucleotides read TGTGCCAGCAGCTTAGCCCTCATATTCACTTTCCGGGAGACCCAGTACTTC.

This clonotype was observed a single time. This chain links TRBV27 with TRBJ2-7; D is unresolved. V lost 2 bases, J lost 4 bases, and 15 bases lay in between. Germline V gene lookup returns CDR1 MNHEY and CDR2 SMNVEV (reference sequence). The length of the CDR3 is 15 residues. This CDR3 reads CASSLMQSGPYEQYF. CDR3 in DNA: TGTGCCAGCAGTTTAATGCAGTCCGGCCCTTACGAGCAGTACTTC.

The rearrangement uses TRBV2 and TRBJ2-1, with 8 bases matching TRBD1. V was pared by 6 bases and J by 3 bases, with 4 bases of the junction left unmatched. Germline values: CDR1 SNHLY, CDR2 FYNNEI. CDR3 length: 14 amino acids. The CDR3 DNA reads TGTGCCAGCAGCCGGACAGGGCTCTACAATGAGCAGTTCTTC. As protein: CASSRTGLYNEQFF.

This clonotype was picked up many times. This sequence joins TRBV7-3 and TRBJ2-5, with D maybe TRBD2 (6 bases). CDR1 and CDR2 (germline): SGHTA, FQGTGA. Trimming removed 4 bases from V and 0 bases from J, with 12 bases in between. This CDR3 contains 15 residues. The CDR3 is CASSYRRDYQETQYF. The DNA for the CDR3 is TGTGCCAGCAGCTACCGACGGGACTACCAAGAGACCCAGTACTTC.

This clonotype has just one count. The CDR3 DNA follows: TGTGCCAGCAGGTCACAGGGGGCGCAAAAAGATGGCTACACCTTC. It codes for CASRSQGAQKDGYTF. This chain uses TRBV2 with TRBJ1-2, with 9 positions matching TRBD1. The trim removed 6 bases at V and 6 bases at J, leaving 11 bases unmatched. Germline V lookup: CDR1 SNHLY, CDR2 FYNNEI. There are 15 residues in the CDR3.

This clonotype occurred a few times. The chain uses TRBV20-1 and TRBJ2-1; 9 nucleotides match TRBD2. Germline CDR1 and CDR2: DFQATT and SNEGSKA (reference sequence). The CDR3 contains 14 residues. Trimming removed 8 bases from V and 6 bases from J; junction bases left unmatched: 11. The CDR3 nucleotides read TGCAGTTTTTCCGGGACTAGCTTTGTCAATGAGCAGTTCTTC. It yields the protein CSFSGTSFVNEQFF.

The sample holds many counts of this clonotype. The chain links TRBV12-3 or TRBV12-4 to TRBJ1-5; TRBD1 matches 7 bases. V lost 6 bases to trimming and J lost 2 bases; unmatched junction nucleotides: 4. The CDR3 has 14 amino acids. The CDR3 is CASRQGMGNQPQHF. The CDR3 nucleotides read TGTGCCAGCAGACAGGGGATGGGCAATCAGCCCCAGCATTTT.

In its sample, this clonotype was seen many times. The chain is built from TRBV20-1 and TRBJ2-7, with TRBD1 matching over 7 bases. V was pared by 6 bases and J by 8 bases, with 16 bases of the junction left unmatched. Germline loops: CDR1 DFQATT, CDR2 SNEGSKA (reference sequence). The CDR3 spans 14 residues. The CDR3 is CSAYTGTEGYQQYF. For the CDR3, the DNA is TGCAGTGCGTACACCGGGACAGAGGGTTACCAGCAGTACTTC.

This clonotype appeared a few times. The rearrangement uses TRBV2 and TRBJ1-3; D remains unclear. The CDR3 is 12 residues long. V dropped 7 bases and J dropped 0 bases, with 4 bases sitting between them. CDR1 is SNHLY, CDR2 FYNNEI, per germline. DNA for the CDR3: TGTGCCAGCAAGTTCTCTGGAAACACCATATATTTT. It encodes CASKFSGNTIYF. Together with reference TRBV2 and TRBJ1-3, the CDR3 gives the full variable domain: EPEVTQTPSHQVTQMGQEVILRCVPISNHLYFYWYRQILGQKVEFLVSFYNNEISEKSEIFDDQFSVERPDGSNFTLKIRSTKLEDSAMYFCASKFSGNTIYFGEGSWLTVV.